The next 22 T cell receptor beta chains were all read from a single sample in a study of blood T cell repertoires in COVID-19. This table comes from immunoSEQ multiplex PCR, and its TCRdb copy is limited to in-frame clones, with some not included. The sample gives approximately 140,000 clones, 84% of which show up once; less than 9% is in the top ten. The sample was peripheral blood. These receptors were taken from a man under 40 with COVID-19, enrolled during active disease.

The gene calls are TRBV21-1 and TRBJ1-5; the table assigns TRBD1, which was not confirmed against the DNA. TRBV21-1 is noted as a pseudogene. CDR3 length: 17 residues. The CDR3 coding sequence is TGTGCCAGCGGGGACCGAGGGACAGGGGAATTCGTGGAGCCCCAGCATTTT. Translation gives CASGDRGTGEFVEPQHF.

This clone was seen only once. The chain uses TRBV7-9 and TRBJ2-3; D remains unclear. The CDR3 runs to 14 residues. Germline CDR1 SEHNR, CDR2 FQNEAQ (reference sequence). V was pared by 2 bases and J by 0 bases, with 6 bases between. The CDR3 reads CASSLQTSTDTQYF. Written as DNA, the CDR3 is TGTGCCAGCAGCTTACAGACTAGCACAGATACGCAGTATTTT.

The rearrangement uses TRBV29-1 and TRBJ1-2; 8 bases match TRBD1. V lost 7 bases, J lost 0 bases, and 4 bases stayed unmatched. From germline, CDR1 is SQVTM and CDR2 ANQGSEA. There are 13 residues in the CDR3. The CDR3 sequence: CSAGQGPNYGYTF. DNA for the CDR3: TGCAGCGCCGGACAGGGTCCTAACTATGGCTACACCTTC.

This rearrangement joins TRBV10-3 to TRBJ1-5, with D hard to call. The V end lost 2 bases, the J end lost 0 bases, and 8 bases lay between the germline ends. The germline V gene encodes CDR1 ENHRY and CDR2 SYGVKD. The CDR3 length is 15 residues. The CDR3 spells CAISEAGHSNQPQHF. CDR3 DNA sequence: TGTGCCATCAGTGAGGCAGGCCATAGCAATCAGCCCCAGCATTTT.

The chain couples TRBV7-8 to TRBJ1-5; D remains unclear. CDR3 length: 15 amino acids. Germline V lookup: CDR1 SGHVS, CDR2 FQNEAQ. The germline V and J ends were trimmed by 0 bases and 7 bases, with 13 bases remaining between them. The DNA of the CDR3 is TGTGCCAGCAGCTTAGCGCAGGCAGTTGGCCAGCCCCAGCATTTT. This translates into CASSLAQAVGQPQHF.

This clone was seen a single time. CDR3 nucleotides: TGTGCCAGCAGCCAAGGGGCAGCGGGGACCCACAATGAGCAGTTCTTC. Encoded protein: CASSQGAAGTHNEQFF. The rearrangement uses TRBV4-2 and TRBJ2-1; 7 bases line up with TRBD2. V trimming: 1 base; J trimming: 5 bases; junction bases outside the gene matches: 8. The CDR3 is 16 amino acids. Germline CDR1 and CDR2: LGHNA and YNFKEQ.

The chain combines TRBV2 with TRBJ1-1; 8 nucleotides line up with TRBD1. This CDR3 comprises 15 residues. V trimming: 7 bases; J trimming: 5 bases; junction bases outside the gene matches: 12. Germline loops: CDR1 SNHLY, CDR2 FYNNEI. The CDR3: CASKYYQGAGTEAFF. The CDR3 DNA is TGTGCCAGCAAATACTATCAGGGGGCTGGGACTGAAGCTTTCTTT.

The rearrangement uses TRBV7-8 and TRBJ2-3; TRBD2 agrees at 8 bases. This CDR3 has 16 amino acids. The V gene's germline CDR1 is SGHVS and CDR2 FQNEAQ. With V trimmed by 5 bases and J by 0 bases, 7 bases remained unmatched. CDR3 sequence reads: CASSQQPSGSTDTQYF. The CDR3, as DNA: TGTGCCAGCAGCCAACAACCTAGCGGGAGCACAGATACGCAGTATTTT.

A few counts support this clone. This chain connects TRBV30 to TRBJ2-7, with D perhaps matching TRBD2 (5 bases). The CDR3 is 13 residues long. Germline CDR1 and CDR2: GTSNPN and SVGIG (reference sequence). V lost 8 bases, J lost 1 base, and 15 bases lay in between. The CDR3 DNA sequence: TGTGCCGTCGGGCAGCGGAGTTCCTACGAGCAGTACTTC. Its protein product is CAVGQRSSYEQYF.

The chain carries TRBV3-1 (or the pseudogene TRBV3-2) and TRBJ2-2; a weak D match, TRBD2 (6 bases). Trimming removed 4 bases at V and 0 bases at J, with 9 bases between. Germline CDR1 and CDR2: LGHDT and YNNKEL (reference sequence). The CDR3 consists of 15 residues. The CDR3 region has the DNA TGTGCCAGCAGCCCCGGGACTCCGAACACCGGGGAGCTGTTTTTT. The encoded protein is CASSPGTPNTGELFF.

The chain employs TRBV6-6 and TRBJ2-7; a weak D match, TRBD2 (5 bases). Germline V gene sequence: CDR1 MNHNY, CDR2 SVGAGI (reference sequence). Trimming stripped 6 bases from V and 4 bases from J, with 22 bases between. There are 16 residues in the CDR3. The CDR3 DNA follows: TGTGCCAGCAGGAACATGGCCGGGGTCTCGCGGTACGAGCAGTACTTC. Translation: CASRNMAGVSRYEQYF.

The V gene is TRBV6-5, the J gene TRBJ2-7; D gene ambiguous. The CDR3 runs 15 residues. Germline V gives CDR1 MNHEY, CDR2 SVGAGI. V gave up 4 bases and J gave up 3 bases, with 16 bases separating them. CDR3 in DNA: TGTGCCAGCAGTTCCCCCGACATCGGCTACTACGAGCAGTACTTC. Translation: CASSSPDIGYYEQYF.

This chain links TRBV15 with TRBJ2-1; D is undetermined. The germline CDR1 and CDR2 sequences are LNHNV and YYDKDF (reference sequence). With 2 bases removed from V and 8 bases from J, the gap between germline ends came to 7 bases. This CDR3 has 12 amino acids. CDR3 in DNA: TGTGCCACCAGCAGACTAGGCGATGAGCAGTTCTTC. Translating gives CATSRLGDEQFF.

With regard to this clone: Relative to the germline gene, one junction end is altered; a read error may explain this. The chain has TRBV7-7 and TRBJ2-3; 7 positions match TRBD2. Germline V gives CDR1 SSHAT, CDR2 FNYEAQ (reference sequence). The CDR3 is 15 residues long. This CDR3 is CASSPLAASTDTQYF. The CDR3 DNA sequence: TGTGCTAGCAGCCCCCTAGCGGCTAGCACAGATACGCAGTATTTT.

The chain links TRBV19 to TRBJ1-1, with 10 bases fitting TRBD1. V lost 1 base, J lost 6 bases, and 2 bases stayed unmatched. The CDR3 spans 14 residues. Per germline, CDR1 LNHDA and CDR2 SQIVND (reference sequence). The CDR3 protein is CASSIGDRGSEAFF. CDR3 nucleotide sequence: TGTGCCAGTAGTATAGGGGACAGGGGCTCTGAAGCTTTCTTT.

This sequence joins TRBV27 and TRBJ2-6; 11 nucleotides line up with TRBD2. The CDR3 is 19 amino acids. The ends lost 6 bases at V and 0 bases at J; junction bases unmatched: 10. Germline V gene sequence: CDR1 MNHEY, CDR2 SMNVEV (reference sequence). The CDR3 reads CASSRLTSGRSSGANVLTF. CDR3 nucleotide sequence: TGTGCCAGCAGCCGTCTAACTAGCGGGAGAAGCTCTGGGGCCAACGTCCTGACTTTC.

The chain has TRBV28 and TRBJ1-5; no clear D gene. CDR3 size: 15 residues. Germline CDR1 MDHEN, CDR2 SYDVKM. V was shortened by 3 bases and J by 2 bases, with 11 bases between the two germline ends. The CDR3 bases are TGTGCCAGCAGTTTTGAGGTATATGGCAATCAGCCCCAGCATTTT. Translated, it gives CASSFEVYGNQPQHF. Combining the CDR3 with reference TRBV28 and TRBJ1-5 gives the whole variable domain DVKVTQSSRYLVKRTGEKVFLECVQDMDHENMFWYRQDPGLGLRLIYFSYDVKMKEKGDIPEGYSVSREKKERFSLILESASTNQTSMYLCASSFEVYGNQPQHFGDGTRLSIL.

In DNA form, the CDR3 reads TGTGCCAGCAGCCCTTGGCGGGAGGGCGGAAATACGCAGTATTTT. Amino acids: CASSPWREGGNTQYF. The chain couples TRBV7-9 to TRBJ2-3; 9 bases are a match to TRBD2. Germline V lookup: CDR1 SEHNR, CDR2 FQNEAQ (reference sequence). The CDR3 sequence is 15 residues long. Trimming removed 5 bases from V and 7 bases from J; junction bases left unmatched: 10.

J is TRBJ1-3 and V is TRBV7-6; D not certain. With 2 bases removed from V and 3 bases from J, the gap between germline ends came to 11 bases. Germline CDR1 and CDR2: SGHVS and FNYEAQ. CDR3 length: 15 amino acids. CDR3 amino acids: CASSLIRGGGNTIYF. CDR3 DNA sequence: TGTGCCAGCAGCTTAATTCGGGGAGGTGGAAACACCATATATTTT.

In regard to this clone: Other DNA variants within this sample encode the same CDR3. The chain links TRBV18 to TRBJ2-7, with D tentatively TRBD1 (6 bases). Germline-derived CDR1 and CDR2 are KGHSH and LQKENI. This CDR3 is built from 13 residues. Trimming removed 3 bases from V and 3 bases from J, with 9 bases in between. The DNA for the CDR3 is TGTGCCAGCTCACCCGCACAGGGCTACGAGCAGTACTTC. This codes for CASSPAQGYEQYF.

The J gene is TRBJ2-7, the V gene TRBV30; D call uncertain. This CDR3 has 12 amino acids. Looked up from germline, CDR1 is GTSNPN and CDR2 is SVGIG (reference sequence). V lost 3 bases and J lost 3, with 9 bases in between. CDR3 sequence reads: CAWSVAFYEQYF. The DNA of the CDR3 is TGTGCCTGGAGCGTGGCTTTCTACGAGCAGTACTTC.

The rearrangement links TRBV10-3 to TRBJ2-3; TRBD2 agrees at 10 bases. V was clipped by 0 bases and J by 4 bases; unmatched bases: 1. The length of the CDR3 is 15 residues. Looked up from germline, CDR1 is ENHRY and CDR2 is SYGVKD. CDR3 loop: CAISESAGGPDTQYF. The CDR3 DNA reads TGTGCCATCAGTGAGTCAGCGGGAGGGCCAGATACGCAGTATTTT.